This T cell receptor (beta chain) was sequenced in a study of T cell responses to AZD1222 COVID-19 vaccine (dated by TCRdb to the early 2020s). A note on the overall study: TCR sequencing covered fewer than 250 trial participants: 200 to 220 given two doses of AZD1222 and approximately 25 given two doses of MenACWY control vaccine. Trial participants were enrolled by age into subgroups of 18-55, 56-69 and 70-plus years, and about 150, 27 and 61 TCR-sequenced participants, respectively, were included in these subgroups.

The CDR3 regions of human TCRbeta chains were subjected to immunosequencing. For the original study's pipeline: Repertoire TCRs were matched against a reference library of SARS-CoV-2-specific TCRs generated with the MIRA antigen-specificity platform. Breadth was defined as the fraction of unique TCRs that were SARS-CoV-2-associated, and depth was defined as the fraction of total T cells that were SARS-CoV-2-associated. Using the MIRA data, each spike-specific TCR was assigned both to the spike region to which the TCR was reactive and to a CD4 or CD8 class. Log10-transformed breadth and depth values were compared by one-way ANOVA with Sidak's multiple comparisons tests. TCRdb retrieved this table from immuneACCESS and kept in-frame rearrangements only. Not all clones are present; in checked studies, unresolved V genes account for under half, and no reason is known for the remainder. V and J calls and clone size are those listed in that table; D and trimming were worked out from the DNA. This sample lists approximately 300,000 clones; almost 95% were detected once. The ten biggest clones cover around 0.57% of the sample.

The sample's time point label, in plain terms: about 28 days (+/-7) after the second vaccine dose. AZD1222 recipients given second doses at about 4 weeks or at about 12 weeks were pooled, since spike-specific TCR depth and breadth were not found to differ between the two schedules. Vaccinee samples were obtained from the UK trials COV001 and COV002, which included a single-blind randomized controlled phase 2/3 trial of AZD1222 (ChAdOx1 nCoV-19) in healthy adults. For TCRbeta chain sequencing, PBMC samples from trial participants were taken at day 0 and at day 28 after the second dose. A remark on this clone: It lacks a known antigen. Base qualities are not provided; no much larger clone lies one nucleotide away.

Overall study results and their limits: After two AZD1222 doses, both the breadth and the depth of spike-specific TCRs were significantly higher than at day 0 and than in MenACWY recipients. Reportedly, close to half of the unique spike-specific TCRs recognized epitopes lying outside the regions that are mutated in the B.1.351 and B.1.1.7 variants. Conclusions about previously exposed vaccinees are limited, since just a handful of AZD1222 recipients were seropositive for SARS-CoV-2 at baseline. Because no day 14 peak-response samples were available, the repertoires could be characterized only after the peak T cell response. Most participants were white British and females outnumbered males, and the authors suggested that clonal diversity may have been underestimated. In the small 56-69-year group, the increase in depth fell short of significance, most likely because of low power. CD4 TCRs associated with the vaccine covered the entire spike protein, and the dominant responses were in regions 160-218 and 743-854.

Sequences were derived from peripheral blood, sampled 28 days after the second AZD1222 dose. This clonotype originated in an adult who received the AZD1222 COVID-19 vaccine.

The DNA sequence is as follows: TGTGCCAGCTCACCACCGTCAGGGGAAGGCTACACCTTC. It specifies CASSPPSGEGYTF. The chain is assembled from TRBV18 and TRBJ1-2; possibly the D gene is TRBD1, per 6 matching bases. V is shortened by 0 bases, J by 8 bases, and the region joining them spans 10 bases. Taken from the germline V gene, the CDR1 and CDR2 loops are KGHSH and LQKENI. There are 13 amino acids in the CDR3, from cysteine to phenylalanine inclusive. This entry keeps only the CDR3 DNA: 39 bases, framed from base 1.